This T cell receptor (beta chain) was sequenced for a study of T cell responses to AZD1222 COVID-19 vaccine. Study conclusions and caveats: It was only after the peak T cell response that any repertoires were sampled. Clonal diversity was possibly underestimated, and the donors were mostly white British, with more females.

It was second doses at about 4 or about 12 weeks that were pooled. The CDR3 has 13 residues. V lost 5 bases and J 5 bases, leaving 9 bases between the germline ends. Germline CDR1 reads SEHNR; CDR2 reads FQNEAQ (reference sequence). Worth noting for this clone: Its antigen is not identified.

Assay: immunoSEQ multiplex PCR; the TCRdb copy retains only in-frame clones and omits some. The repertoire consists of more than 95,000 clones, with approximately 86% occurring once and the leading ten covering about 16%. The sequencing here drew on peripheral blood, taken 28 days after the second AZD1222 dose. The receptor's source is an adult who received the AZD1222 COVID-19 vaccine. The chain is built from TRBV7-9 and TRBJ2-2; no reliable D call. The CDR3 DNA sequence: TGTGCCAGCAGCGCGACCGCTACCGGGGAGCTGTTTTTT. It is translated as CASSATATGELFF.